The sample holds many counts of the clone carrying this T cell receptor (beta chain). What it binds is unknown. The sample originates from a study of read filtering for tumor transcriptome and immune sequencing. Study outcomes and limitations: About 80% of IR-seq clonotypes had a single read, yet these held approximately 4% of reads.

This library used around 400 ng RNA and molecular barcoded adaptors spanning alpha/delta and beta/gamma chains. TCRdb redid the calling of the reads with MiXCR, one entry per CDR3 protein. Seen here are fewer than 50,000 distinct CDR3 sequences, roughly 13% observed once, and the top ten hold approximately 28%. This CDR3 comprises 16 residues. V lost 0 bases to trimming and J lost 3 bases; unmatched junction nucleotides: 6. CDR1 is MNHEY and CDR2 is SVGAGI in the germline V gene. The chain uses TRBV6-5 and TRBJ2-7; 9 nucleotides agree with TRBD2. The sequenced sample consisted of a population of CD138-negative cells sorted from bone marrow. This clonotype was obtained from a donor at least 40 years old with multiple myeloma. CDR3 residues: CASSYSSAGGSYEQYF. CDR3 DNA sequence: TGTGCCAGCAGTTACTCCAGCGCGGGAGGGAGCTACGAGCAGTACTTC.